This T cell receptor (beta chain) is from a study of Ad26.COV2.S vaccination and SARS-CoV-2 variants. Profiling relied on immunoSEQ multiplex PCR, and the TCRdb table lists in-frame clones only, not all of them. The data contain some 400,000 clones, roughly 90% of them singletons. Per germline, CDR1 LNHNV and CDR2 YYDKDF (reference sequence). The CDR3 consists of 15 residues. With 0 bases removed from V and 7 bases from J, the gap between germline ends came to 13 bases. Noted treatment: some 19 received Ad26.COV2.S at low or high dose, single or two shots; about five received placebo; per-sample allocation not given. Following the first vaccine or placebo injection, samples were taken on day 63.

Sequencing used peripheral blood, obtained in a trial of Ad26.COV2.S vaccine versus placebo. This clonotype was sampled from a person aged 18-60 years who received the Ad26.COV2.S COVID-19 vaccine or a placebo. V and J are TRBV15 and TRBJ2-1, with D maybe TRBD1 (5 bases). In DNA, the CDR3 is TGTGCCACCAGCAGAGATAGGCAGGGCTCAAATGAGCAGTTCTTC. This encodes CATSRDRQGSNEQFF.